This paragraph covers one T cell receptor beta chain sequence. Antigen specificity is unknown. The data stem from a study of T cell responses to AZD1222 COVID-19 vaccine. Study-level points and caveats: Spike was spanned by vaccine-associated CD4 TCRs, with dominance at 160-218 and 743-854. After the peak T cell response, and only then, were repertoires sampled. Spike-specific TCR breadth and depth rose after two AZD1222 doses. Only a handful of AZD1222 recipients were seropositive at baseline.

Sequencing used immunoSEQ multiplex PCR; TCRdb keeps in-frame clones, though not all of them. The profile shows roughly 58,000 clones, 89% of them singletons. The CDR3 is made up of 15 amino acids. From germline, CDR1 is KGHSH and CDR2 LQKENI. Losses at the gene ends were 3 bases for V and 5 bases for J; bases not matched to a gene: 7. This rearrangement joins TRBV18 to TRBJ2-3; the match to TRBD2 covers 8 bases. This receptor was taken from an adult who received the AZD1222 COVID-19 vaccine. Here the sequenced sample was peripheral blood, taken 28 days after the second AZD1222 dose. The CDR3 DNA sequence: TGTGCCAGCTCACCCCGGGAGGGCCCAGGAGATACGCAGTATTTT. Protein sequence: CASSPREGPGDTQYF.